The 2 T cell receptor beta chains below come from one sample, sequenced in a study of response to subunit inactivated influenza vaccine. One entry per CDR3 protein results from TCRdb running MiXCR on the RT-PCR reads. The top ten clones hold approximately 13% of a sample with under 200,000 distinct CDR3 sequences, 11% of them seen once. The sequenced sample was non-naive T cells sorted from PBMCs, obtained roughly 45 days after vaccination. The receptors originated from a man between 45 and 60 years old who received an inactivated influenza vaccine.

The J gene is TRBJ1-2, the V gene TRBV19; 9 bases map to TRBD1. With V trimmed by 4 bases and J by 2 bases, 11 bases remained unmatched. The CDR3 has 17 residues. The germline V gene encodes CDR1 LNHDA and CDR2 SQIVND (reference sequence). The CDR3 DNA follows: TGTGCCAGTAGTAACGGACAGGGGCGAACATCAAACTATGGCTACACCTTC. Its protein product is CASSNGQGRTSNYGYTF.

This clonotype was counted between two and nine times. The V gene is TRBV6-1, the J gene TRBJ2-7; 12 bases fit TRBD1. The CDR3 covers 15 residues. J was trimmed by 4 bases and V by 6 bases; bases with no gene match: 7. Per the germline V gene, CDR1 is MNHNS and CDR2 is SASEGT. CDR3 DNA sequence: TGTGCCAGCAGAAACCCGGGACAGGGGGCTTACGAGCAGTACTTC. Translation gives CASRNPGQGAYEQYF.